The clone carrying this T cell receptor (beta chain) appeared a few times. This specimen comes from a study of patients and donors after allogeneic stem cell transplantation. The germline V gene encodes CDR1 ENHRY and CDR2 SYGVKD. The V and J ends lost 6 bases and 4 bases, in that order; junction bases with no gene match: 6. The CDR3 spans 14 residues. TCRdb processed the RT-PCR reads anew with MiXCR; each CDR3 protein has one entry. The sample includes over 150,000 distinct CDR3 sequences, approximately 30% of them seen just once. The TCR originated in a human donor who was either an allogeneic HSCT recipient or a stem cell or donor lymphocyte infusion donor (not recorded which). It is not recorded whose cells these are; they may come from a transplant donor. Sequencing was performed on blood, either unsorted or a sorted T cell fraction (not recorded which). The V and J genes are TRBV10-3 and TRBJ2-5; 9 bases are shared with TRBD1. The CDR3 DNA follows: TGTGCCATCAGCCAAACAGGGGGCGGAGAGACCCAGTACTTC. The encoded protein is CAISQTGGGETQYF.